This is a list of T cell receptor beta chains from one sample in a study of blood T cell repertoires in COVID-19. Assay: immunoSEQ multiplex PCR; the TCRdb copy retains only in-frame clones and omits some. The data hold about 26,000 clones, with 92% observed a single time. Material: peripheral blood. The receptors were gathered from a human donor in a cohort sampled during active COVID-19. Both conserved end residues are part of each CDR3. Clone size is given for some rows only: seen once, a few or many times, or a class if the clone is expanded.

J,length,V,size,CDR3
TRBJ2-2,14,TRBV3-1/TRBV3-2,-,CASSPGRETGELFF
TRBJ1-1,16,TRBV1,-,CTSSHTGTEDYTEAFF
TRBJ2-7,16,TRBV5-1,-,CASSRLAGGTTVEQYF
TRBJ1-3,18,TRBV9,-,CASSESTMGQSSGNTIYF
TRBJ2-5,15,TRBV9,-,CASSAGSGGLKTQYF
TRBJ2-5,13,TRBV6-5,-,CASSSSGGSPQYF
TRBJ1-1,11,TRBV20-1,-,CSAPWQTEAFF
TRBJ1-1,15,TRBV19,-,CASTDRGKGNTEAFF
TRBJ2-1,16,TRBV5-1,-,CASSLGTSGGNNEQFF
TRBJ1-1,17,TRBV5-1,-,CASRLGQGRPLNTEAFF
TRBJ2-1,12,TRBV6-5,-,CASSYGLNEQFF
TRBJ1-2,16,TRBV19,-,CASSILASTGSYGYTF
TRBJ2-1,16,TRBV4-2,-,CATGSGVGGSYNEQFF
TRBJ1-2,17,TRBV19,-,CASKPARWGLANYGYTF
TRBJ1-3,18,TRBV23-1,-,CASRLSRDSHLGGNTIYF
TRBJ2-5,16,TRBV28,-,CASRSTGTGDQETQYF
TRBJ1-2,15,TRBV27,-,CASSSYGRTGAGYTF
TRBJ2-6,15,TRBV5-1,-,CASSTRGHGANVLTF
TRBJ2-7,12,TRBV27,-,CASRRVSDEQYF
TRBJ2-3,15,TRBV7-9,-,CASSLYRTDSDTQYF
TRBJ2-5,16,TRBV10-2,once,CASSEVGWGPGETQYF
TRBJ2-1,18,TRBV4-1,-,CASSQASIAVDTYNEQFF
TRBJ2-3,14,TRBV25-1,-,CASRLAGYTDTQYF
TRBJ1-2,13,TRBV10-3,-,CAISGRDLGGYTF
TRBJ1-5,15,TRBV2,-,CASSAAGGFNQPQHF
TRBJ2-2,14,TRBV10-2,-,CASRDRKNTGELFF
TRBJ2-5,15,TRBV5-1,-,CASRGGTGVEETQYF
TRBJ2-3,11,TRBV13,-,CASSSGGTQYF
TRBJ2-1,15,TRBV28,-,CASTLTSGGAGEQFF
TRBJ2-6,15,TRBV7-6,once,CASSSQGTGANVLTF
TRBJ1-2,14,TRBV10-3,-,CAISLQGSGYGYTF
TRBJ2-2,15,TRBV11-2,once,CASSPAGRNTGELFF
TRBJ1-1,18,TRBV19,-,CASSRQTLGGVFLEGAFF
TRBJ1-2,13,TRBV7-9,-,CASSLQGNYGYTF
TRBJ2-3,18,TRBV5-1,-,CASSLAGAGGRSTDTQYF
TRBJ1-5,15,TRBV2,few,CASSLGQVANQPQHF
TRBJ1-2,15,TRBV6-6,-,CASSPGTGVTYGYTF
TRBJ2-2,15,TRBV10-1,-,CASSARQGNTGELFF
TRBJ1-6,17,TRBV6-2/TRBV6-3,-,CASSYSLRDSIGSPLHF
TRBJ1-2,15,TRBV18,-,CASSPNRVANYGYTF
TRBJ2-7,15,TRBV27,-,CASSLFSFSNYEQYF
TRBJ2-6,13,TRBV19,-,CASSGLGANVLTF
TRBJ2-2,16,TRBV11-3,-,CASSSGTGTMTGELFF
TRBJ2-5,15,TRBV27,-,CASSLYQGAQETQYF
TRBJ2-2,15,TRBV24-1,-,CATSDGTGRTGELFF